This T cell receptor beta chain was recovered during a study of identical twins. Findings of the study overall: Cross-sectional statistics underpinned the conclusions; the same donors were not followed.

Points on this clonotype: Its antigen is unidentified.

One entry per CDR3 protein, called by TCRdb with MiXCR from the 5' RACE reads. Of roughly 250,000 distinct CDR3 sequences listed, roughly 7% are singletons. V lost 8 bases and J lost 1, with 5 bases in between. The CDR3 length is 11 residues. The V gene's germline CDR1 is MRHNA and CDR2 SNTAGT. Only healthy Caucasians were enrolled as donors. These data were also filed under a second study, of yellow fever vaccine responses in identical twins.

The chain employs TRBV6-4 and TRBJ1-2, with unresolved D. This TCR came from a woman aged 18-29 years in good health. The source material was memory (CD45RO+) T cells sorted from blood. CDR3: CASGVNYGYTF. The CDR3 DNA sequence: TGTGCCAGCGGGGTTAACTATGGCTACACCTTC.